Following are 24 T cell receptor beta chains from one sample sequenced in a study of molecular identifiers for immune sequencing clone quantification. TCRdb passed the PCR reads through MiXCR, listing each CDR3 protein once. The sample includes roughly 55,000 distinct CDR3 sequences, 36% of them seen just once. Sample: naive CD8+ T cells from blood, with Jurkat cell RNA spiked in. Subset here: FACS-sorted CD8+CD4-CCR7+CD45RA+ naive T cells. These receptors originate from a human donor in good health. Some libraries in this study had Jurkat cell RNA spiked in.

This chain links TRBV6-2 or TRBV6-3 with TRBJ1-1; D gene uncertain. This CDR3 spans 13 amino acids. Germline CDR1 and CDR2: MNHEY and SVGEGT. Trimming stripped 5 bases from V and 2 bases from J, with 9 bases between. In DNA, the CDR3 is TGTGCCAGCAGTAACCCGGGAAACACTGAAGCTTTCTTT. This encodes CASSNPGNTEAFF.

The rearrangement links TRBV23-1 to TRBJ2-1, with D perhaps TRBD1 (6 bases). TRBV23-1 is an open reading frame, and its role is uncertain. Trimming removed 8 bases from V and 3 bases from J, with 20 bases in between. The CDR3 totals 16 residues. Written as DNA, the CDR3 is TGCGCCAGCCGTCCCTCAGGACAGTCGTACTACAATGAGCAGTTCTTC. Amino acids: CASRPSGQSYYNEQFF.

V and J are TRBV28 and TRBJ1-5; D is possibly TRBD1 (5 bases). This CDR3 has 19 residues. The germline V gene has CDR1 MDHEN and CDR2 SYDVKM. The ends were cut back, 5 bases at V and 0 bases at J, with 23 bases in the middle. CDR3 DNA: TGTGCCAGCAGTCCGGAGGGGCGCCAATCCCGGAATAGCAATCAGCCCCAGCATTTT. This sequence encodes CASSPEGRQSRNSNQPQHF. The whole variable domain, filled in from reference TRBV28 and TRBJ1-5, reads DVKVTQSSRYLVKRTGEKVFLECVQDMDHENMFWYRQDPGLGLRLIYFSYDVKMKEKGDIPEGYSVSREKKERFSLILESASTNQTSMYLCASSPEGRQSRNSNQPQHFGDGTRLSIL.

The CDR3 DNA reads TGCAGCGTTGTTGTCCCCGGTCAGCCCCAGCATTTT. This encodes CSVVVPGQPQHF. The chain employs TRBV29-1 and TRBJ1-5; D remains ambiguous. This CDR3 contains 12 residues. Trimming took off 4 bases at V and 6 bases at J, with 10 bases between the two ends. Germline V lookup: CDR1 SQVTM, CDR2 ANQGSEA.

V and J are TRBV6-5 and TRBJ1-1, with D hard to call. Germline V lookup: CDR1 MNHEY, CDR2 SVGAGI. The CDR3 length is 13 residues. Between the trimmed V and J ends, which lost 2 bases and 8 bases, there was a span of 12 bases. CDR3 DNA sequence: TGTGCCAGCAGTTACCTCGAGGGATCAGAAGCTTTCTTT. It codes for CASSYLEGSEAFF.

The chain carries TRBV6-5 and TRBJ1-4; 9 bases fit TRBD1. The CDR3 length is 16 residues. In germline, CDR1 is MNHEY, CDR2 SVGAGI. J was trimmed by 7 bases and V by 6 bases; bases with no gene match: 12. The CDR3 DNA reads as TGTGCCAGCAGACTCCATCCGACAGGGGGAGGTGAAAAACTGTTTTTT. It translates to CASRLHPTGGGEKLFF.

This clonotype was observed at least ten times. The CDR3: CASSWGGTEAFF. Written as DNA, the CDR3 is TGCGCCAGCAGCTGGGGAGGCACTGAAGCTTTCTTT. This chain joins TRBV4-3 and TRBJ1-1, with no clear D. Trimming took off 5 bases at V and 4 bases at J, with 8 bases between the two ends. Germline CDR1 and CDR2: LGHNA and YSLEER. This CDR3 is built from 12 residues.

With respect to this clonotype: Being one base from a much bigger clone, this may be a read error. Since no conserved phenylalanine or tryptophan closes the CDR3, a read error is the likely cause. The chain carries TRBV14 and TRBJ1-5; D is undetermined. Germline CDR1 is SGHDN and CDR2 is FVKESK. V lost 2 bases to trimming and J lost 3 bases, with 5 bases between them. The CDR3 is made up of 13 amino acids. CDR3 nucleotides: TGTGCCAGCAGCCAACACAACAATCAGCCCCAGCATTTA. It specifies CASSQHNNQPQHL.

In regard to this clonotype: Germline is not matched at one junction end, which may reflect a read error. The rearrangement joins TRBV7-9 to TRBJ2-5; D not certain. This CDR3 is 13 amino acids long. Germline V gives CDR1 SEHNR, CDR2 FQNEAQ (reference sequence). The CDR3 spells CAGSLGPRETQYF. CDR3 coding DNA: TGTGCCGGCAGCTTAGGCCCTCGAGAGACCCAGTACTTC.

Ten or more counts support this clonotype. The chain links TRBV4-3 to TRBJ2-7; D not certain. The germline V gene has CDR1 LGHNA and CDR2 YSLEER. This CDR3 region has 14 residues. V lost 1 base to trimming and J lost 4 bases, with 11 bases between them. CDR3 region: CASSQAVGSYEQYF. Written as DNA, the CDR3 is TGCGCCAGCAGCCAAGCGGTTGGATCGTACGAGCAGTACTTC.

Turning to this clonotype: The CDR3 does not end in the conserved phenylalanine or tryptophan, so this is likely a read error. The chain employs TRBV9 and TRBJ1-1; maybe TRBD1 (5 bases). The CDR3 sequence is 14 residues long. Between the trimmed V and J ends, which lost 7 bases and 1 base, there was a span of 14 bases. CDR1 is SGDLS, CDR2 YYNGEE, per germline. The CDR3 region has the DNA TGTGCCAGCGGAAAGGGACGCGCGAACACTGAAGCTTTCTTG. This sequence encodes CASGKGRANTEAFL.

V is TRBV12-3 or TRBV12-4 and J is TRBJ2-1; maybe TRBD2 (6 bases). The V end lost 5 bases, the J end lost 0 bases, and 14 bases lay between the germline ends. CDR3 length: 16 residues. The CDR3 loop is CASSPSETSSYNEQFF. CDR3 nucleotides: TGTGCCAGCAGTCCATCCGAGACTAGCTCCTACAATGAGCAGTTCTTC.

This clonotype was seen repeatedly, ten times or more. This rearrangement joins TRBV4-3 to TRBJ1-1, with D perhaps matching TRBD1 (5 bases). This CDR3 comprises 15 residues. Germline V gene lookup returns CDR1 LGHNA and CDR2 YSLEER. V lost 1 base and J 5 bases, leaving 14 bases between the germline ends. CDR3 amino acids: CASSQGSVGVTEAFF. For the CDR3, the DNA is TGCGCCAGCAGCCAAGGCTCAGTAGGGGTTACTGAAGCTTTCTTT.

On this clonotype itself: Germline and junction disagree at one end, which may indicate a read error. In DNA form, the CDR3 reads TGTGCCAGCAGCCAAGATCCCCCAGGGGCTTCGACTAATGTAAAACTGTTTTTT. Amino acids: CASSQDPPGASTNVKLFF. This chain joins TRBV14 and TRBJ1-4; D perhaps matches TRBD1 (6 bases). CDR3 size: 18 residues. Germline-derived CDR1 and CDR2 are SGHDN and FVKESK.

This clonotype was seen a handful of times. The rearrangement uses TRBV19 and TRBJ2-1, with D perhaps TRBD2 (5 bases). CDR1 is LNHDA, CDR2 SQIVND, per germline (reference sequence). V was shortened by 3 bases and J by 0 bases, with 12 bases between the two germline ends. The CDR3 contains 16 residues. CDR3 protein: CASSIYAGSSYNEQFF. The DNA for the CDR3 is TGTGCCAGTAGTATTTACGCGGGTAGCTCCTACAATGAGCAGTTCTTC.

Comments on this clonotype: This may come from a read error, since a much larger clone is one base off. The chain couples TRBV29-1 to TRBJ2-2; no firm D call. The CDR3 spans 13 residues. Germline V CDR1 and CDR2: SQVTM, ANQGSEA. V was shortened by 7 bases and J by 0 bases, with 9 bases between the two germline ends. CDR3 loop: CSDGVPNTGELFF. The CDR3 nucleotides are TGCAGCGATGGGGTGCCGAACACCGGGGAGCTGTTTTTT.

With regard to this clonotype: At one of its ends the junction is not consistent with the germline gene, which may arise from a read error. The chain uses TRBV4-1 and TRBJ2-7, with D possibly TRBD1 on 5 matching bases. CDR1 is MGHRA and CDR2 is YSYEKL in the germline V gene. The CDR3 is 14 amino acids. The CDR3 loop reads CACSQDILGQEQYF. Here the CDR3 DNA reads TGCGCCTGCAGCCAAGATATTCTGGGGCAGGAGCAGTACTTC.

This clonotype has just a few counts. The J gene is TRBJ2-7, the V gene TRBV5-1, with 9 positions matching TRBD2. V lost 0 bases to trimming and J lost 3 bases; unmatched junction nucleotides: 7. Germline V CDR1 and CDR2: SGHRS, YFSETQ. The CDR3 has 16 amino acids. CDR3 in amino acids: CASSLVVGTSHYEQYF. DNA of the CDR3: TGCGCCAGCAGCTTGGTTGTAGGGACTAGCCACTACGAGCAGTACTTC.

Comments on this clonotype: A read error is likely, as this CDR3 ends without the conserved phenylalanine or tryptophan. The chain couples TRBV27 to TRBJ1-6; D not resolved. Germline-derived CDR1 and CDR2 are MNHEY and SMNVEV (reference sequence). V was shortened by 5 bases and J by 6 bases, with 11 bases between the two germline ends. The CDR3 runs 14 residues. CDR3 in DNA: TGTGCCAGCAGTGGGTACGGAGCTAATTCACCCCTCCACATT. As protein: CASSGYGANSPLHI.

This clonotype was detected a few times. The DNA for the CDR3 is TGTGCCAGCAGTTACCCTCTGGGAACCTACTATGAGCCCCAGCATTTT. It translates to CASSYPLGTYYEPQHF. The chain uses TRBV6-2 or TRBV6-3 and TRBJ1-5; D remains unclear. Germline V gene sequence: CDR1 MNHEY, CDR2 SVGEGT. Trimming left V 2 bases short and J 8 bases short, with 19 bases between. The CDR3 spans 16 residues.

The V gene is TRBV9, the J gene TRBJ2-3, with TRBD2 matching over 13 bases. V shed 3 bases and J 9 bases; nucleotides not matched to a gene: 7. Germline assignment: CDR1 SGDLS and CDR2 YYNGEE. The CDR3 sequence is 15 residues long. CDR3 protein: CASSGRTSGSFTQYF. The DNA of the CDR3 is TGTGCCAGCAGCGGGAGGACTAGCGGGAGTTTCACGCAGTATTTT.

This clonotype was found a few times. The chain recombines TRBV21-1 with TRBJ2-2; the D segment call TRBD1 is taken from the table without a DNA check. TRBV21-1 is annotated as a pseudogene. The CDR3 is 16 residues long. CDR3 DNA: TGTGCCAGCAGCAAAGTTGACAGCTTGAACACCGGGGAGCTGTTTTTT. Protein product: CASSKVDSLNTGELFF.

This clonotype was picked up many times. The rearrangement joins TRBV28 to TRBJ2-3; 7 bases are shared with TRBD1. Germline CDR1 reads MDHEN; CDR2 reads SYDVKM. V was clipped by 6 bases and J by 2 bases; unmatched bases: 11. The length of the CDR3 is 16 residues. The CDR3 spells CASSRGGDGHTDTQYF. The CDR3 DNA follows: TGTGCCAGCAGCCGAGGGGGCGACGGACACACAGATACGCAGTATTTT. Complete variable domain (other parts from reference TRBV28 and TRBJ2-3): DVKVTQSSRYLVKRTGEKVFLECVQDMDHENMFWYRQDPGLGLRLIYFSYDVKMKEKGDIPEGYSVSREKKERFSLILESASTNQTSMYLCASSRGGDGHTDTQYFGPGTRLTVL.

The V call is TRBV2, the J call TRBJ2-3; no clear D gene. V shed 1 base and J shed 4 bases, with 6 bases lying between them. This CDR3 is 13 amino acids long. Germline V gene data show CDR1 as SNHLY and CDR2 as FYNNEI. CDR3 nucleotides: TGTGCCAGCAGTGAAGTCCACCCAGATACGCAGTATTTT. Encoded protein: CASSEVHPDTQYF.